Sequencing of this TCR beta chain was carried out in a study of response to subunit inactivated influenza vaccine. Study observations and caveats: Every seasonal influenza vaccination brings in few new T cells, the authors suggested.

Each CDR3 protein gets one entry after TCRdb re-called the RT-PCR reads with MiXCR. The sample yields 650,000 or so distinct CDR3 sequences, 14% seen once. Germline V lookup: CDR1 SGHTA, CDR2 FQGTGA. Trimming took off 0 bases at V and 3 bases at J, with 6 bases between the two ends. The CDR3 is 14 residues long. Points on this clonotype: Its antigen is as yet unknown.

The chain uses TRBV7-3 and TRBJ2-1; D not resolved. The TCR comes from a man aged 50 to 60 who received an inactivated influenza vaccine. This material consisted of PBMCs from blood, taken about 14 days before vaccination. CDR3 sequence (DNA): TGTGCCAGCAGCTTAACGGCAGACTACAATGAGCAGTTCTTC. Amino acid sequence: CASSLTADYNEQFF.